This entry lists 5 T cell receptor beta chains sequenced from one sample in a study of T cells after yellow fever vaccination. One entry per CDR3 protein, called by TCRdb with MiXCR from the 5' RACE reads. The data show under 550,000 distinct CDR3 sequences, with 21% seen just once and roughly a sixth held by the top ten. The source material was PBMCs, sampled less than 25 days after the first yellow fever vaccination. The receptors stem from a man aged 18 to 29 who received the YFV17D yellow fever vaccine.

This chain connects TRBV10-3 to TRBJ2-5; D call uncertain. The V and J ends lost 3 bases and 2 bases respectively, with 7 bases between them. Germline V gene sequence: CDR1 ENHRY, CDR2 SYGVKD. This CDR3 comprises 13 residues. This chain's CDR3 is CAISDVNQETQYF. The DNA of the CDR3 is TGTGCCATCAGTGACGTAAATCAAGAGACCCAGTACTTC.

The rearrangement joins TRBV5-4 to TRBJ2-5; D is uncertain. Trimming took 4 bases from V and 4 from J, leaving 11 bases between them. CDR1 is SGHNT and CDR2 is YYREEE in the germline V gene (reference sequence). This CDR3 comprises 13 residues. The CDR3 DNA is TGTGCCAGCAGCGCGGACGTGGGAGAGACCCAGTACTTC. Amino acids: CASSADVGETQYF.

The V call is TRBV27, the J call TRBJ1-1, with TRBD1 matching 11 bases. The CDR3 sequence is 15 residues long. The germline V gene encodes CDR1 MNHEY and CDR2 SMNVEV (reference sequence). V lost 5 bases, J lost 4 bases, and 6 bases stayed unmatched. CDR3 DNA sequence: TGTGCCAGCAGTGGGACAGGGGGTAGTCGCACTGAAGCTTTCTTT. Its translation is CASSGTGGSRTEAFF.

The V and J genes are TRBV20-1 and TRBJ1-2; 9 nucleotides match TRBD1. Germline V gene sequence: CDR1 DFQATT, CDR2 SNEGSKA (reference sequence). With 6 bases clipped from V and 8 bases from J, the junction kept 10 bases outside the gene matches. This CDR3 is built from 13 residues. The CDR3 protein is CSAPDRGPEGYTF. CDR3 coding DNA: TGCAGTGCCCCGGACAGGGGACCCGAGGGCTACACCTTC.

V and J are TRBV12-3 or TRBV12-4 and TRBJ2-7; 16 bases agree with TRBD2. The CDR3 contains 16 residues. Trimming removed 5 bases from V and 3 bases from J; junction bases left unmatched: 4. The CDR3 nucleotides are TGTGCCAGCAGTCCCGGGACTAGCGGGGGGGACTACGAGCAGTACTTC. Its protein product is CASSPGTSGGDYEQYF.